This T cell receptor (beta chain) was found in a study of blood T cell repertoires in COVID-19. Study details: Nucleic acid was either cDNA or gDNA, and it came from T cells, B-cell-depleted T cells, or PBMCs.

Methods used by the authors: For nucleated cells, counts were estimated from reference gene primer amplification. Here immunoSEQ multiplex PCR was the method, and the copy in TCRdb shows in-frame clones only, minus some. V, J and clone size are those of that table, while D and trimming were read from the DNA. In the table there are fewer than 450,000 clones, 87% of which are singletons. Trimming stripped 0 bases from V and 3 bases from J, with 12 bases between. The CDR3 has 16 amino acids. Germline CDR1 and CDR2: MNHNS and SASEGT. The chain carries TRBV6-1 and TRBJ1-5; a possible D gene is TRBD1 (6 bases). The source is a woman aged 25 to 39 who had recovered from COVID-19. Sequencing input: PBMCs or T cells enriched from blood (not recorded which). This CDR3 reads CASSEAYYRVNQPQHF. The CDR3 DNA reads TGTGCCAGCAGTGAAGCCTATTACAGGGTCAATCAGCCCCAGCATTTT.